These 9 T cell receptor beta chains originate from one sample sequenced in a study of blood T cells in healthy people across ages. Primed by a sample-barcoded 5' primer and a J-beta primer mix, a second PCR proceeded for roughly 6 to 12 cycles. TCRdb reprocessed the 5' RACE reads with MiXCR, giving one entry per CDR3 protein. The sample includes some 780,000 distinct CDR3 sequences, around 50% of them seen just once. Material: blood. All receptors come from a man aged 40-50 years in good health.

This clonotype was detected once. The V gene is TRBV28, the J gene TRBJ1-5, with D unclear. With 6 bases removed from V and 5 bases from J, the gap between germline ends came to 11 bases. Germline V gene lookup returns CDR1 MDHEN and CDR2 SYDVKM. This CDR3 has 13 residues. CDR3 residues: CASRWGLDQPQHF. In nucleotides, the CDR3 is TGTGCCAGCAGATGGGGTTTGGATCAGCCCCAGCATTTT.

This chain uses TRBV12-3 or TRBV12-4 with TRBJ2-1, with D perhaps TRBD1 or TRBD2 (5 bases each). The CDR3 contains 15 residues. The V end lost 3 bases, the J end lost 5 bases, and 14 bases lay between the germline ends. CDR3 bases: TGTGCCAGCAGTTTTGGGGGACCAATTAACAATGAGCAGTTCTTC. It encodes CASSFGGPINNEQFF.

This chain links TRBV28 with TRBJ2-5; D not resolved. Per the germline V gene, CDR1 is MDHEN and CDR2 is SYDVKM. The V and J ends lost 5 bases and 4 bases respectively, with 23 bases between them. The CDR3 has 17 residues. This chain's CDR3 is CASSALANVGIGETQYF. The CDR3 coding sequence is TGTGCCAGCAGTGCCCTCGCAAACGTTGGGATAGGAGAGACCCAGTACTTC.

The chain couples TRBV20-1 to TRBJ1-2, with D maybe TRBD1 (5 bases). The ends were cut back, 3 bases at V and 0 bases at J, with 8 bases in the middle. This CDR3 is 13 amino acids long. Germline V gene lookup returns CDR1 DFQATT and CDR2 SNEGSKA (reference sequence). The CDR3 is CSARTDANYGYTF. For the CDR3, the DNA is TGCAGTGCTAGGACAGATGCTAACTATGGCTACACCTTC.

In its sample, this clonotype was seen a few times. The gene calls are TRBV3-1 and TRBJ1-2; TRBD1 is a possible D gene (5 bases). The germline V gene encodes CDR1 LGHDT and CDR2 YNNKEL (reference sequence). The V end lost 5 bases, the J end lost 4 bases, and 17 bases lay between the germline ends. This CDR3 has 15 residues. CDR3 nucleotides: TGTGCCAGCAGCGGTAAAGGCAGGGATCGCTATGGCTACACCTTC. It is translated as CASSGKGRDRYGYTF.

The genes are TRBV7-2 and TRBJ2-3; 7 bases line up with TRBD2. The V segment lost 3 bases and the J segment 10 bases; nucleotides outside the gene matches: 13. The germline CDR1 and CDR2 sequences are SGHTA and FQGNSA. The CDR3 is made up of 15 amino acids. The CDR3 protein is CASSLSTPMAGAQYF. CDR3 nucleotide sequence: TGTGCCAGCAGCTTGAGTACCCCCATGGCGGGAGCGCAGTATTTT. Based on the CDR3 plus reference TRBV7-2 and TRBJ2-3, the full variable domain is GAGVSQSPSNKVTEKGKDVELRCDPISGHTALYWYRQSLGQGLEFLIYFQGNSAPDKSGLPSDRFSAERTGGSVSTLTIQRTQQEDSAVYLCASSLSTPMAGAQYFGPGTRLTVL.

This chain connects TRBV11-3 to TRBJ2-5; perhaps TRBD2 as D (5 bases). The ends were cut back, 5 bases at V and 4 bases at J, with 8 bases in the middle. The germline CDR1 and CDR2 sequences are SGHNT and YENEEA. This CDR3 comprises 12 residues. CDR3 protein: CASSKSGETQYF. In DNA, the CDR3 is TGTGCCAGCAGCAAGAGCGGAGAGACCCAGTACTTC. The variable domain in full, completed from reference TRBV11-3 and TRBJ2-5, reads EAGVVQSPRYKIIEKKQPVAFWCNPISGHNTLYWYLQNLGQGPELLIRYENEEAVDDSQLPKDRFSAERLKGVDSTLKIQPAELGDSAVYLCASSKSGETQYFGPGTRLLVL.

This chain connects TRBV11-2 to TRBJ1-2; weak D call: TRBD1 (6 bases). The germline gives CDR1 SGHAT, CDR2 FQNNGV. This CDR3 is 13 amino acids long. V was clipped by 6 bases and J by 6 bases, with 14 bases between them. The CDR3 DNA sequence: TGTGCCAGCAGACGGGGGGCGAAGGATGGCTACACCTTC. Translating gives CASRRGAKDGYTF.

This chain uses TRBV20-1 with TRBJ2-1; a possible D gene is TRBD2 (5 bases). Germline CDR1 reads DFQATT; CDR2 reads SNEGSKA (reference sequence). V was shortened by 0 bases and J by 0 bases, with 15 bases between the two germline ends. This CDR3 region has 17 residues. CDR3 nucleotide sequence: TGCAGTGCTAGAGATAGGCTAGCAGCAAGCTCCTACAATGAGCAGTTCTTC. Its translation is CSARDRLAASSYNEQFF.